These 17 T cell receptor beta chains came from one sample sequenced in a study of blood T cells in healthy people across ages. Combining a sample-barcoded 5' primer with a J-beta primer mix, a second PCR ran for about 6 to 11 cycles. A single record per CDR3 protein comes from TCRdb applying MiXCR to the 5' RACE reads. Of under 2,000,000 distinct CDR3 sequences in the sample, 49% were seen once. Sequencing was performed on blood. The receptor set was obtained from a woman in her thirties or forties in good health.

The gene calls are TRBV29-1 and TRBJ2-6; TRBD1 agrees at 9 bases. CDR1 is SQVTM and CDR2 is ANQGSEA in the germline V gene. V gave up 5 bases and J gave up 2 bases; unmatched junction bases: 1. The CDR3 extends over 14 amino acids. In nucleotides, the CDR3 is TGCAGCGTTCGACAGGGGGCTGGGGCCAACGTCCTGACTTTC. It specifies CSVRQGAGANVLTF. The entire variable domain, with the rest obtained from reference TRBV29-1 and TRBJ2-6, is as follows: SAVISQKPSRDICQRGTSLTIQCQVDSQVTMMFWYRQQPGQSLTLIATANQGSEATYESGFVIDKFPISRPNLTFSTLTVSNMSPEDSSIYLCSVRQGAGANVLTFGAGSRLTVL.

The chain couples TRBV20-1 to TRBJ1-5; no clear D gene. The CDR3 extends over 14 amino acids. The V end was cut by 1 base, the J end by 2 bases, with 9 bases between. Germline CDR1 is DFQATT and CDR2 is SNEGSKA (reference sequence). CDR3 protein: CSARGLSGNQPQHF. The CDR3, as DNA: TGCAGTGCTAGAGGGTTATCAGGCAATCAGCCCCAGCATTTT.

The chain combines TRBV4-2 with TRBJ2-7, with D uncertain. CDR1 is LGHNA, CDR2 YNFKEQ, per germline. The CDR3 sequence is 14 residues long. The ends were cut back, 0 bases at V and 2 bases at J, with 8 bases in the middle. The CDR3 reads CASSQESAAYEQYF. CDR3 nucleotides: TGTGCCAGCAGCCAAGAGTCAGCAGCCTACGAGCAGTACTTC.

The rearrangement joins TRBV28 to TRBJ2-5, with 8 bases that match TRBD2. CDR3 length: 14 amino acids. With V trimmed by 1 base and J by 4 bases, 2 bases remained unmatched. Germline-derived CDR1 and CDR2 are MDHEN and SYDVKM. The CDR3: CASSLLRGAETQYF. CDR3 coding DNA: TGTGCCAGCAGTTTATTGCGGGGGGCAGAGACCCAGTACTTC. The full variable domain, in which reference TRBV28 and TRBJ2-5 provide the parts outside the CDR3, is DVKVTQSSRYLVKRTGEKVFLECVQDMDHENMFWYRQDPGLGLRLIYFSYDVKMKEKGDIPEGYSVSREKKERFSLILESASTNQTSMYLCASSLLRGAETQYFGPGTRLLVL.

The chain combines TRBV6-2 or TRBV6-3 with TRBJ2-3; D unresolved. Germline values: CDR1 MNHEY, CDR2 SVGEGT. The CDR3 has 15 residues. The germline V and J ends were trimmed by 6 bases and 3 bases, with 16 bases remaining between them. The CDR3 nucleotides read TGTGCCAGCAGCCACCCTACCGGACGGACAGATACGCAGTATTTT. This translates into CASSHPTGRTDTQYF.

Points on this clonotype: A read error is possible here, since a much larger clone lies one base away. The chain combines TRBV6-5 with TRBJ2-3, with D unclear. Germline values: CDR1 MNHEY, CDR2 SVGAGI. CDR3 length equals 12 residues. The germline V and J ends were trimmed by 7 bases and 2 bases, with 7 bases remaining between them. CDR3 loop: CASIGPTDTQYF. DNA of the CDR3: TGTGCCAGCATTGGGCCCACAGATACGCAGTATTTT.

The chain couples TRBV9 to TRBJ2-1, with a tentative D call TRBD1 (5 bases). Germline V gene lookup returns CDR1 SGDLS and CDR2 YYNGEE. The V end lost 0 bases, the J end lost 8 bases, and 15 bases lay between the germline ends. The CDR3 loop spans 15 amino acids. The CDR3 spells CASSVGAQGFDEQFF. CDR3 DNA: TGTGCCAGCAGCGTAGGGGCTCAGGGATTCGATGAGCAGTTCTTC. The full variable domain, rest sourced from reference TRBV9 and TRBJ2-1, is DSGVTQTPKHLITATGQRVTLRCSPRSGDLSVYWYQQSLDQGLQFLIQYYNGEERAKGNILERFSAQQFPDLHSELNLSSLELGDSALYFCASSVGAQGFDEQFFGPGTRLTVL.

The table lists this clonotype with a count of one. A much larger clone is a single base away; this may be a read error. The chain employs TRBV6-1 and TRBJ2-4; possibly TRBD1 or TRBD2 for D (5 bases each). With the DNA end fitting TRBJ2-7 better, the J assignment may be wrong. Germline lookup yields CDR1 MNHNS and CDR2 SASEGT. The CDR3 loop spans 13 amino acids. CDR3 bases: TGTGCCAGCAGTTTCTTGGGGGCCTACGAGCAGTACTTC. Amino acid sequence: CASSFLGAYEQYF.

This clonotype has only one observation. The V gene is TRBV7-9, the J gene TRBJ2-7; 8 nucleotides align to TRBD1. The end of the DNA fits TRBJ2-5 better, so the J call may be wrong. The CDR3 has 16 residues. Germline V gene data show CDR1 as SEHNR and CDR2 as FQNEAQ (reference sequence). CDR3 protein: CASSLLGGQGSWTQYF. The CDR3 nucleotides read TGTGCCAGCAGCTTATTAGGAGGACAGGGATCATGGACCCAGTACTTC.

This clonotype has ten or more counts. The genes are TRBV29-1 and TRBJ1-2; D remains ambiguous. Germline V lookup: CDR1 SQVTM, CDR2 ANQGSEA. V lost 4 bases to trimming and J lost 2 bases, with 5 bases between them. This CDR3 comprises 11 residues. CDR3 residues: CSVAGNYGYTF. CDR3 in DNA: TGCAGCGTTGCTGGGAACTATGGCTACACCTTC.

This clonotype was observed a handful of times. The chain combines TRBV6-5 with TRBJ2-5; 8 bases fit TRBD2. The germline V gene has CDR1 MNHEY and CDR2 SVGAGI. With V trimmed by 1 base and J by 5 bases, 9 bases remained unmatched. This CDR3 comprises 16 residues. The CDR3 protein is CASSYFGTRLGETQYF. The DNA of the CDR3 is TGTGCCAGCAGTTACTTCGGGACTAGATTGGGGGAGACCCAGTACTTC.

The CDR3 protein is CASSQTRQGVWSEQYF. CDR3 DNA sequence: TGCGCCAGCAGCCAAACCCGACAGGGGGTTTGGTCCGAGCAGTACTTC. V gene TRBV4-3 combines with J gene TRBJ2-4; TRBD1 matches at 9 bases. The DNA end is more similar to TRBJ2-7, so the J call may be wrong. This CDR3 is built from 16 residues. The germline gives CDR1 LGHNA, CDR2 YSLEER.

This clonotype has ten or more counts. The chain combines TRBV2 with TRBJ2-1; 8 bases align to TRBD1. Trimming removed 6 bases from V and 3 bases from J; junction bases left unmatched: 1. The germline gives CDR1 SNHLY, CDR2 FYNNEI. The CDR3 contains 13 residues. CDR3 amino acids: CASRDRVYNEQFF. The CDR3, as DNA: TGTGCCAGCAGGGACAGGGTCTACAATGAGCAGTTCTTC.

The CDR3 region is CASSLLPDGAASSTDTQYF. The CDR3 region has the DNA TGTGCCAGCAGCTTACTACCCGATGGGGCAGCTTCTAGCACAGATACGCAGTATTTT. The V call is TRBV7-8, the J call TRBJ2-3, with D possibly matching TRBD1 (5 bases). The length of the CDR3 is 19 residues. The V and J ends lost 2 bases and 0 bases respectively, with 21 bases between them. CDR1 and CDR2 (germline): SGHVS, FQNEAQ. Drawing the rest from reference TRBV7-8 and TRBJ2-3, the complete variable domain is GAGVSQSPRYKVAKRGQDVALRCDPISGHVSLFWYQQALGQGPEFLTYFQNEAQLDKSGLPSDRFFAERPEGSVSTLKIQRTQQEDSAVYLCASSLLPDGAASSTDTQYFGPGTRLTVL.

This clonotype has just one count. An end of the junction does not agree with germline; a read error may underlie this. The CDR3 region has the DNA TGTGCCAGCAGTGTAGGGCCTAGCGGGGGTAAGTTCTTC. Translated, it gives CASSVGPSGGKFF. This chain uses TRBV9 with TRBJ2-1; 10 bases match TRBD2. The CDR3 is made up of 13 amino acids. CDR1 is SGDLS, CDR2 YYNGEE, per germline.

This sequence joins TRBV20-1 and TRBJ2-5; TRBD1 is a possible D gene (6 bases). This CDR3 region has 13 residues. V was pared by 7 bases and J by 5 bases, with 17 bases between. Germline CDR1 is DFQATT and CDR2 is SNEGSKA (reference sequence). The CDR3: CSGQTGGVETQYF. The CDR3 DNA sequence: TGCAGTGGACAGACTGGGGGCGTGGAGACCCAGTACTTC.

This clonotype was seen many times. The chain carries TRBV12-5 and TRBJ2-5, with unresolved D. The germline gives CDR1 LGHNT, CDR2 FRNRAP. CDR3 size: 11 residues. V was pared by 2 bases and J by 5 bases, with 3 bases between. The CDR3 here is CASGLRETQYF. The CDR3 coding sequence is TGTGCTAGTGGTTTGAGGGAGACCCAGTACTTC.